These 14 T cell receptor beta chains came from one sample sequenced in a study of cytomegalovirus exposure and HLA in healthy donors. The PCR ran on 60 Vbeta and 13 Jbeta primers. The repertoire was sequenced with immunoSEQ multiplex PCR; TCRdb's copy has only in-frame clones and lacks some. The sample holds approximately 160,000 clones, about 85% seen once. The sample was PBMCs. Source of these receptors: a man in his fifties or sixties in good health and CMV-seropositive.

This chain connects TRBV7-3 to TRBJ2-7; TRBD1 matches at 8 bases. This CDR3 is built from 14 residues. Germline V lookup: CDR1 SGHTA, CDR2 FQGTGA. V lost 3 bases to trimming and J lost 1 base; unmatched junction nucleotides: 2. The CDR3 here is CASSFDRGSYEQYF. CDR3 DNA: TGTGCCAGCAGCTTCGACAGGGGTTCCTACGAGCAGTACTTC.

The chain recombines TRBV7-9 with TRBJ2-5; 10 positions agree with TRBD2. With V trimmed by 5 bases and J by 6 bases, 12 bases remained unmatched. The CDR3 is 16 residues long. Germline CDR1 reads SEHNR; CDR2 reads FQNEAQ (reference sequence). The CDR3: CASSLDLAGGWQTQYF. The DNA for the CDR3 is TGTGCCAGCAGCCTCGACTTAGCGGGAGGATGGCAGACCCAGTACTTC.

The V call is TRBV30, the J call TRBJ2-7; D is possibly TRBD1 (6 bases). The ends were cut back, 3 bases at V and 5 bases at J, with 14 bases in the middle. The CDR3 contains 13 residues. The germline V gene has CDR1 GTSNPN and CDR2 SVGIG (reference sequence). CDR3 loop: CAWRDKGGNEQYF. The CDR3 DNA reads TGTGCCTGGAGAGATAAAGGGGGAAACGAGCAGTACTTC.

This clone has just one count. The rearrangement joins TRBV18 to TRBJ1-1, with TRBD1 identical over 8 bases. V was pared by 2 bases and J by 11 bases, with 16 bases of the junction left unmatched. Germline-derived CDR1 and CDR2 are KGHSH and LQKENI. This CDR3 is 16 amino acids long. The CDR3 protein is CASSPSGQGAGGAAFF. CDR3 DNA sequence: TGTGCCAGCTCACCATCGGGGCAGGGGGCAGGGGGTGCGGCTTTCTTT.

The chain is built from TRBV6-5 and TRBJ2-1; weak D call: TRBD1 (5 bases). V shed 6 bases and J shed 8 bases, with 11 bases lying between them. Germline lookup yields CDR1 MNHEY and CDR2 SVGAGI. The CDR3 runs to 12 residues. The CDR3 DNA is TGTGCCAGCAGCAGGGTTGGCGATGAGCAGTTCTTC. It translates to CASSRVGDEQFF.

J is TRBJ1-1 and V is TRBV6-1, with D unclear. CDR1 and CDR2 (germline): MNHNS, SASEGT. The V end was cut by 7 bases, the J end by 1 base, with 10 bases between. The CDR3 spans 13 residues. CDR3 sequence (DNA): TGTGCCAGCATTCTTACGGGGAACACTGAAGCTTTCTTT. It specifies CASILTGNTEAFF.

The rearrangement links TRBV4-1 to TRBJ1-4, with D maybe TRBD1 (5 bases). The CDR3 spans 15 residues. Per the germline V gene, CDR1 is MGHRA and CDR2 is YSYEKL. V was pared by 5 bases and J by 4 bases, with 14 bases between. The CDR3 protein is CASSVRGFLNEKLFF. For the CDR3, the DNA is TGCGCCAGCAGCGTACGGGGGTTTCTTAATGAAAAACTGTTTTTT.

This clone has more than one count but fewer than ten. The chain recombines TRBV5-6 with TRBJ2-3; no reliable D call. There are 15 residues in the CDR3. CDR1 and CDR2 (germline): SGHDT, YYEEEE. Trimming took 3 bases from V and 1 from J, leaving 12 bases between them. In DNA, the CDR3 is TGTGCCAGCAGCTCGTCGAGGTTTGGCACAGATACGCAGTATTTT. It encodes CASSSSRFGTDTQYF.

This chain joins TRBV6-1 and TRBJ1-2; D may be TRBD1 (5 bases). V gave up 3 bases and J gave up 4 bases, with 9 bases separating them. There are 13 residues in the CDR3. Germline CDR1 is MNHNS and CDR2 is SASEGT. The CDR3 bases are TGTGCCAGCAGTGACCCCAGGGTCTATGGCTACACCTTC. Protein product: CASSDPRVYGYTF.

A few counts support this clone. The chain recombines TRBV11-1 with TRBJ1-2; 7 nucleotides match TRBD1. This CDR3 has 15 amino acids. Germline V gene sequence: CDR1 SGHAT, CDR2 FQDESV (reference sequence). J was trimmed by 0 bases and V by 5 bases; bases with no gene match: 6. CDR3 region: CASSRQDRTNYGYTF. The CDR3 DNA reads TGTGCCAGCAGCCGACAGGACAGGACTAACTATGGCTACACCTTC.

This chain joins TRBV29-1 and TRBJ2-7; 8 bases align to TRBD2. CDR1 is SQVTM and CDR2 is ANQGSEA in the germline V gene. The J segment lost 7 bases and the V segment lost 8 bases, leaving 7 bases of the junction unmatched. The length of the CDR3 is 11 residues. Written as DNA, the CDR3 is TGCAGCATTACGGGGGGGAGGGAGCAGTACTTC. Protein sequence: CSITGGREQYF.

CDR3 DNA: TGTGCCAGCAGTTCGCCGGGACTCAGGGCTCGCGAGCAGTACTTC. This encodes CASSSPGLRAREQYF. The V call is TRBV28, the J call TRBJ2-7; tentatively, D is TRBD2 (6 bases). The germline gives CDR1 MDHEN, CDR2 SYDVKM. V was pared by 4 bases and J by 6 bases, with 19 bases between. This CDR3 spans 15 amino acids.

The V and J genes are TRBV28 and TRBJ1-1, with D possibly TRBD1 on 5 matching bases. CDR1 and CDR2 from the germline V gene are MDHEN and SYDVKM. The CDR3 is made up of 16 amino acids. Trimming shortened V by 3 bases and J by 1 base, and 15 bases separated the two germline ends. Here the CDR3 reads CASSFILGRGNTEAFF. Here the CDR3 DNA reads TGTGCCAGCAGTTTCATCCTCGGGAGGGGGAACACTGAAGCTTTCTTT.

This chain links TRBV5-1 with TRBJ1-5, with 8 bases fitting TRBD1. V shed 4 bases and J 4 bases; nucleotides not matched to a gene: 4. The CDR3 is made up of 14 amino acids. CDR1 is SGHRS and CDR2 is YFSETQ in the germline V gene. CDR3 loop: CASSIGQGNQPQHF. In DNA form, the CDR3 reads TGCGCCAGCAGCATTGGACAGGGAAATCAGCCCCAGCATTTT.